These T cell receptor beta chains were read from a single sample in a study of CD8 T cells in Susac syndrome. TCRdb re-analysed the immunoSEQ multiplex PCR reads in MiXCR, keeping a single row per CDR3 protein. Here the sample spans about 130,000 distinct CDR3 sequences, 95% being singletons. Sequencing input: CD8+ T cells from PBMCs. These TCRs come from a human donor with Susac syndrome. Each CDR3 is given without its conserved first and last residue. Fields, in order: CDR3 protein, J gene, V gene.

ASSRLTTNEKLF | TRBJ1-4 | TRBV3-1
ASSGERWDRNIQY | TRBJ2-4 | TRBV9
ASTAGGGDTQY | TRBJ2-3 | TRBV2
ASSLPPWGIHEQY | TRBJ2-7 | TRBV5-1
ASSLGGVSTEAF | TRBJ1-1 | TRBV27
ASSLVLARPHRETQY | TRBJ2-5 | TRBV7-9
ASSQVLTGELF | TRBJ2-2 | TRBV14
ASPFCQPQH | TRBJ1-5 | TRBV12-2
ASSIGTGANVLT | TRBJ2-6 | TRBV27
ASSQGTSYYEQY | TRBJ2-7 | TRBV4-1
ASTQGETQY | TRBJ2-5 | TRBV27
ASRLAQGLAGPDNEQF | TRBJ2-1 | TRBV12-2
ASSSGQDYEQY | TRBJ2-7 | TRBV7-9
ASSPGTGEESTDTQY | TRBJ2-3 | TRBV2
ASNGAGFLSYNEQF | TRBJ2-1 | TRBV25-1
ASGAQETQY | TRBJ2-5 | TRBV6-5
AIESSGELF | TRBJ2-2 | TRBV2
AEGISYNEQF | TRBJ2-1 | TRBV30
ASSKILTDNEQF | TRBJ2-1 | TRBV4-1
ASSLKQANYGYT | TRBJ1-2 | TRBV11-2
ASSQWREAGTEAF | TRBJ1-1 | TRBV3-1
ASSTLLRGTYEQY | TRBJ2-7 | TRBV18
SVEGNSGNTIY | TRBJ1-3 | TRBV29-1
ATSDTTGATYQETQY | TRBJ2-5 | TRBV24-1
ASSHSEPDRFKTGETQY | TRBJ2-5 | TRBV28
SARDPTASGRGTQY | TRBJ2-3 | TRBV20-1
ASSLRGQMSSYEQY | TRBJ2-7 | TRBV28
ASKRRVLGETQY | TRBJ2-5 | TRBV13
ASSQDGGSYNEQF | TRBJ2-1 | TRBV3-1
ASRAPGISYEQY | TRBJ2-7 | TRBV7-9
ASTLGTDSGNTIY | TRBJ1-3 | TRBV12-3/TRBV12-4
SAMGGGAF | TRBJ1-1 | TRBV20-1
ASTPGHQNTEAF | TRBJ1-1 | TRBV27
ASSSGLGDREGQY | TRBJ2-7 | TRBV9
SARGPGLSSYEQY | TRBJ2-7 | TRBV20-1
AIRSSGRSTGELF | TRBJ2-2 | TRBV10-3
SARDKFSTEQF | TRBJ2-1 | TRBV20-1
ATSRLGEKLF | TRBJ1-4 | TRBV12-3/TRBV12-4
AWSQTELGTEAF | TRBJ1-1 | TRBV30
ASSVTTSGNTDTQY | TRBJ2-3 | TRBV9
ATSSDYNEQF | TRBJ2-1 | TRBV24-1
ASSEGGAIYGYT | TRBJ1-2 | TRBV27
ASSRNDGGGRSGELF | TRBJ2-2 | TRBV7-7
ASSLTTQGVGTEAF | TRBJ1-1 | TRBV7-2
SVDEGHDYEQY | TRBJ2-7 | TRBV29-1